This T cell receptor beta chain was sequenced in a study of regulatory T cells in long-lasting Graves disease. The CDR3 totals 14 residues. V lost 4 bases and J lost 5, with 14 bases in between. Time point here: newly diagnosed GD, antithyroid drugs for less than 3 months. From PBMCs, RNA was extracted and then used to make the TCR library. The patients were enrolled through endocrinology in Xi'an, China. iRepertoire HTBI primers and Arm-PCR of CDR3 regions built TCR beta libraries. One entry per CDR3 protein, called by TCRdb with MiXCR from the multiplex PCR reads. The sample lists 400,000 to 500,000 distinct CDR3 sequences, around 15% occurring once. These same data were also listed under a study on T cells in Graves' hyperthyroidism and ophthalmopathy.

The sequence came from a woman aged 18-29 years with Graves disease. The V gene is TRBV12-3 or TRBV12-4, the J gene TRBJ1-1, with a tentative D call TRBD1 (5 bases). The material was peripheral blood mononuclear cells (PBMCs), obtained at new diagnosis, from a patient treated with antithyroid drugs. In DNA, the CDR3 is TGTGCCAGCAGTTCTGGGGCCGGGAGGACTGAAGCTTTCTTT. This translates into CASSSGAGRTEAFF.